This T cell receptor beta chain was observed in a study of control samples from healthy donors and cancer patients. Repertoires were generated with immunoSEQ multiplex PCR, while TCRdb's copy carries only in-frame clones and drops some. The table lists about 61,000 clones, around 90% of them singletons, with under 7% in the top ten. CDR3 size: 11 residues. From germline, CDR1 is KGHSH and CDR2 LQKENI. The germline V and J ends were trimmed by 2 bases and 6 bases, with 3 bases remaining between them. V and J are TRBV18 and TRBJ2-3, with D uncertain. The sequenced material came from PBMCs. This TCR derives from a man in his 60s with colorectal cancer. Here the CDR3 DNA reads TGTGCCAGCTCACCATCTGATACGCAGTATTTT. This sequence encodes CASSPSDTQYF. Drawing the rest from reference TRBV18 and TRBJ2-3, the complete variable domain is NAGVMQNPRHLVRRRGQEARLRCSPMKGHSHVYWYRQLPEEGLKFMVYLQKENIIDESGMPKERFSAEFPKEGPSILRIQQVVRGDSAAYFCASSPSDTQYFGPGTRLTVL.